A selection of T cell receptor beta chains follows, all from one sample in a study of blood T cells in healthy people across ages. MiXCR, run by TCRdb on the 5' RACE reads, gives a single entry per CDR3 protein. Among 1.5 million to 1.8 million distinct CDR3 sequences listed, approximately 43% were seen once. Specimen: blood. The receptor set was obtained from a woman younger than 30 in good health. CDR3s include the opening cysteine and the closing phenylalanine or tryptophan. D genes are given only for firm matches. Size is omitted from some rows. Given values are once, few, many or a class for expanded clones.

cdr3_length	d_call	clone_size	v_call	j_call	cdr3_nt	cdr3_aa
15	.	few	TRBV12-3/TRBV12-4	TRBJ2-7	TGTGCCAGCAGTTTGGCCACGTCGGGCTACAATGAGCAGTACTTC	CASSLATSGYNEQYF
17	TRBD1	.	TRBV6-5	TRBJ2-3	TGTGCCAGCAGTTACGTGGGACAGGGTACCCTCACAGATACGCAGTATTTT	CASSYVGQGTLTDTQYF
15	.	few	TRBV20-1	TRBJ1-2	TGCAGTGCGAGAACGACAGGCACGGTCGGCTATGGCTACACCTTC	CSARTTGTVGYGYTF
13	.	few	TRBV27	TRBJ1-2	TGTGCCAGCAGTTCCTACAGCAACTATGGCTACACCTTC	CASSSYSNYGYTF
15	.	.	TRBV7-9	TRBJ2-3	TGTGCCAGCAGCTCGCCCTACATTAGCACAGATACGCAGTATTTT	CASSSPYISTDTQYF
15	.	.	TRBV6-4	TRBJ2-1	TGTGCCAGCAGTTGGGCGGCTGACTCCTACAATGAGCAGTTCTTC	CASSWAADSYNEQFF
14	TRBD1	.	TRBV4-3	TRBJ1-2	TGCGCCAGCAGCCAAGAAAACAGGGGGCAGGGCTACACCTTC	CASSQENRGQGYTF
15	.	many	TRBV7-2	TRBJ2-7	TGTGCCAGCAGCTTAGATTTCAGCGACAACTACGAGCAGTACTTC	CASSLDFSDNYEQYF
13	.	few	TRBV4-1	TRBJ2-5	TGCGCCAGCAGCCCTGGACACGGAGAGACCCAGTACTTC	CASSPGHGETQYF
13	.	.	TRBV13	TRBJ1-5	TGTGCCAGCAGCTGGGGGCGCGTGCAGCCCCAGCATTTT	CASSWGRVQPQHF
17	TRBD2	.	TRBV7-2	TRBJ2-7	TGTGCCAGCAGCTTTGCTTCGAGGAGTCTAGCGGGATACGAGCAGTACTTC	CASSFASRSLAGYEQYF
17	.	.	TRBV20-1	TRBJ2-1	TGCAGTGCTAGTTCGTCAGCGGGTATGAGCTCCTACAATGAGCAGTTCTTC	CSASSSAGMSSYNEQFF
15	TRBD1	.	TRBV7-2	TRBJ2-2	TGTGCCAGCCGCCCCCGGGACAGATACACCGGGGAGCTGTTTTTT	CASRPRDRYTGELFF
15	.	.	TRBV3-1	TRBJ1-2	TGTGCCAGCAGCCGCCGGGACACCAGTAACTATGGCTACACCTTC	CASSRRDTSNYGYTF
14	.	.	TRBV7-2	TRBJ2-3	TGTGCCAGCAGCTTAAAGGGGGGTCAGCTTACGCAGTATTTT	CASSLKGGQLTQYF
14	TRBD2	.	TRBV6-1	TRBJ2-3	TGTGCCAGCAGCGACACTAGCGGGGCAGATACGCAGTATTTT	CASSDTSGADTQYF
14	.	.	TRBV7-8	TRBJ2-7	TGTGCCAGCATACCTAGTAGGGTCGGCAATGAGCAGTACTTC	CASIPSRVGNEQYF
16	TRBD2	few	TRBV13	TRBJ2-5	TGTGCCAGCAGCTTTATAGCGGGGGATATCCAAGAGACCCAGTACTTC	CASSFIAGDIQETQYF
14	TRBD1	few	TRBV6-2/TRBV6-3	TRBJ2-7	TGTGCCAGCAGAAGCCGGGACAGGACCTACGAGCAGTACTTC	CASRSRDRTYEQYF
11	.	.	TRBV25-1	TRBJ1-1	TGTGCCAGCAGTGACGGCATTGAAGCTTTCTTT	CASSDGIEAFF
15	TRBD1	.	TRBV3-1	TRBJ2-7	TGTGCCAGCAGCCCACAGACAGGGACCAACTACGAGCAGTACTTC	CASSPQTGTNYEQYF
18	TRBD2	.	TRBV9	TRBJ2-5	TGTGCCGGCAGCGTAGCACCGACTAGCGGGGGGTACCAAGAGACCCAGTACTTC	CAGSVAPTSGGYQETQYF
13	.	few	TRBV12-5	TRBJ1-1	TGTGCTAGTGGGCACAGTTTGAACACTGAAGCTTTCTTT	CASGHSLNTEAFF
15	TRBD1	many	TRBV5-1	TRBJ2-7	TGCGCCAGCAGCACAACAGGGGGCCGATCCTACGAGCAGTACTTC	CASSTTGGRSYEQYF
14	.	.	TRBV7-8	TRBJ1-3	TGTGCCAGCCCTCGAGTTCCCTCTGGAAACACCATATATTTT	CASPRVPSGNTIYF
16	TRBD1	.	TRBV6-2/TRBV6-3	TRBJ2-5	TGTGCCAGTCTGAATAGAAACGCAGGGGGTCAAGAGACCCAGTACTTC	CASLNRNAGGQETQYF
15	TRBD1	.	TRBV7-9	TRBJ1-4	TGTGCCAGCAGCCCTACAGGGGGCGCAGGGGAAAAACTGTTTTTT	CASSPTGGAGEKLFF
13	.	few	TRBV29-1	TRBJ2-3	TGCAGCCAAGCGACAGAAATCACAGATACGCAGTATTTT	CSQATEITDTQYF
15	TRBD1	few	TRBV4-1	TRBJ2-7	TGCGCCAGCAGCCAAGTAACAGGGGTCGGCTACGAGCAGTACTTC	CASSQVTGVGYEQYF
15	.	.	TRBV6-1	TRBJ2-5	TGTGCCAGCAGTGATTTAATGGACGGCCAAGAGACCCAGTACTTC	CASSDLMDGQETQYF
16	.	.	TRBV7-2	TRBJ2-7	TGTGCCAGCAGCACTCCCGGGACACCTAAAGGACACGAGCAGTACTTC	CASSTPGTPKGHEQYF
16	.	few	TRBV5-6	TRBJ1-2	TGTGCCAGCAGGGAAAGAGGCAGGGAAGCTAACTATGGCTACACCTTC	CASRERGREANYGYTF
14	.	.	TRBV20-1	TRBJ2-1	TGCAGTGCAATTAGAGGGAGCTCCTACAATGAGCAGTTCTTC	CSAIRGSSYNEQFF
14	.	.	TRBV6-1	TRBJ2-3	TGTGCCAGCAGTGATCAAACTAGCACAGATACGCAGTATTTT	CASSDQTSTDTQYF
15	.	.	TRBV12-3/TRBV12-4	TRBJ1-2	TGTGCCAGCAGTTTACCAGGGGACCTGAACTATGGCTACACCTTC	CASSLPGDLNYGYTF
16	.	.	TRBV27	TRBJ1-1	TGTGCCAGCAGTTTCCTTACGGACGGACTGAACACTGAAGCTTTCTTT	CASSFLTDGLNTEAFF
15	TRBD2	.	TRBV27	TRBJ2-1	TGTGCCAGCAGCCCAGTCCCTAGCGGGAACAATGAGCAGTTCTTC	CASSPVPSGNNEQFF
17	TRBD2	few	TRBV20-1	TRBJ2-7	TGCAGTGCTAGAGGGCCTTTGGGACTAGCGGAGTCCTACGAGCAGTACTTC	CSARGPLGLAESYEQYF
14	.	.	TRBV12-3/TRBV12-4	TRBJ2-7	TGTGCCAGCAGTAGATCGGGACTCTCCTACGAGCAGTACTTC	CASSRSGLSYEQYF
15	TRBD1	.	TRBV9	TRBJ2-5	TGTGCCAGCAGCGTAACAGGGACAGGGTCAGTGACCCAGTACTTC	CASSVTGTGSVTQYF
12	.	few	TRBV2	TRBJ1-5	TGTGCCAGCAGGAGACAGGATCAGCCCCAGCATTTT	CASRRQDQPQHF
12	.	many	TRBV12-3/TRBV12-4	TRBJ1-1	TGTGCCAGCAGTACTATGAACACTGAAGCTTTCTTT	CASSTMNTEAFF
13	.	few	TRBV10-3	TRBJ1-1	TGTGCCATCAGTGAGTCCCCTAACACTGAAGCTTTCTTT	CAISESPNTEAFF
14	.	many	TRBV29-1	TRBJ2-7	TGCAGCGTTGAATCCCCGGAATTTTCCTACGAGCAGTACTTC	CSVESPEFSYEQYF
17	.	.	TRBV7-8	TRBJ2-7	TGTGCCAGCAGCGCCGATATTACAGGGAATTCTCCCTACGAGCAGTACTTC	CASSADITGNSPYEQYF
21	.	.	TRBV4-3	TRBJ2-4	TGCGCCCGCAGCCAACGACCCTATGGGATTAAAGGAGAACTAGCCAAAAACATTCAGTACTTC	CARSQRPYGIKGELAKNIQYF
14	.	once	TRBV12-3/TRBV12-4	TRBJ1-1	TGTGCCAGCACCTTGTGGGTAATGAACACTGAAGCTTTCTTT	CASTLWVMNTEAFF
16	TRBD1	few	TRBV12-3/TRBV12-4	TRBJ1-2	TGTGCCAGCAGTTTAGGGACAGGGGGCGCCCGCTATGGCTACACCTTC	CASSLGTGGARYGYTF
15	TRBD1	.	TRBV3-1	TRBJ1-1	TGTGCCAGCAGCCAAGCCGGGACAGGGGACTCCGAAGCTTTCTTT	CASSQAGTGDSEAFF
14	.	.	TRBV7-2	TRBJ2-4	TGTGCCAGCAGCTCGCAGGTCAGGCGGGACATTCAGTACTTC	CASSSQVRRDIQYF
11	.	.	TRBV20-1	TRBJ2-7	TGCAGTGCTGGAAGGGGGGACGAGCAGTACTTC	CSAGRGDEQYF
15	TRBD2	once	TRBV20-1	TRBJ2-2	TGCAGTGCTAGAGTAGCGGGGGGACTCACCGGGGAGCTGTTTTTT	CSARVAGGLTGELFF
14	TRBD1	.	TRBV14	TRBJ1-1	TGTGCCAGCAGCCAACTGACAGGGTTGGCTGAAGCTTTCTTT	CASSQLTGLAEAFF
16	.	.	TRBV20-1	TRBJ1-2	TGCAGTGCTAGAGATGGACGGGAAGTGGGTGACTATGGCTACACCTTC	CSARDGREVGDYGYTF
18	.	.	TRBV28	TRBJ1-5	TGCGCCAGCAGTCACCGGACCCAGACCTATGGGCGCAATCAGCCCCAGCATTTT	CASSHRTQTYGRNQPQHF
18	TRBD2	.	TRBV4-1	TRBJ2-2	TGCGCCAGCAGCCAGCTTAGCGGGCCGTTCGCGAACACCGGGGAGCTGTTTTTT	CASSQLSGPFANTGELFF
13	TRBD1	few	TRBV10-3	TRBJ2-3	TGTGCCATCTGGTCGGGGACAGAGGATACGCAGTATTTT	CAIWSGTEDTQYF
14	.	.	TRBV20-1	TRBJ2-5	TGCAGTACTAGACAGATGGAAATCGTTGGGACCCAGTACTTC	CSTRQMEIVGTQYF
15	.	few	TRBV29-1	TRBJ2-1	TGCAGCGCTGGTGGGAGCGGAGGCCGGTACAATGAGCAGTTCTTC	CSAGGSGGRYNEQFF